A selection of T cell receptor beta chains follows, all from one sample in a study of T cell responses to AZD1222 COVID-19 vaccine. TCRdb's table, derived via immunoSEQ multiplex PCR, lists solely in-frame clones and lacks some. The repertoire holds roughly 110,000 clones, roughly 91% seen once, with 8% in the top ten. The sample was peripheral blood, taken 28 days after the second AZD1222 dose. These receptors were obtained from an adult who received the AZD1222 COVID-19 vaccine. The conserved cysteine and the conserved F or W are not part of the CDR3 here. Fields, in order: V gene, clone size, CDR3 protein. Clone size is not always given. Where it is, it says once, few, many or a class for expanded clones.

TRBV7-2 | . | ASSPDASVGTQY
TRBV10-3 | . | AISESTGWDGYT
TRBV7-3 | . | ASSLTGTGRGNEQF
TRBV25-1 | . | ASSEGRGRDYEQY
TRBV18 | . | ASSPPRGGNSPLH
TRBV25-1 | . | ASSGLPTTKQKNNEQF
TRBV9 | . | ASSAGNTSPLH
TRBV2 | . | ASNRDSQETQY
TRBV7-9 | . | ASSSLGWEATEKLF
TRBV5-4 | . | ASSYRGDYEQY
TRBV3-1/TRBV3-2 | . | ASSQESLGTAGGETQY
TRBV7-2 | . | ASSGAGTTYEQY
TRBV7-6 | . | ASSFGRGRRDTQY
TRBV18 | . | ASSPPTENTIY
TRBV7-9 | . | ASSLASGGSYGYT
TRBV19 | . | ASTQVGQGSPLH
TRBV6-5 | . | ASSYGTGEPQH
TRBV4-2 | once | ASSPDHSGNTIY
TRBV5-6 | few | ASSWGPQVGYNEQF
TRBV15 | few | ATSRAVEISGNTIY
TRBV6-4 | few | ASSDSAGFGYT
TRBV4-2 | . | ASSQEYGTGPISSGNTIY
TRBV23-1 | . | ASSRAPGTGFYNEQF
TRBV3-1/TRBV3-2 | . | ASRSGTAQY
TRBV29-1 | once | SVPDSAGETQY
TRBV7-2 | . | ASSSGQDQPQH